These 7 T cell receptor beta chains came from one sample sequenced in a study of blood T cell repertoires in COVID-19 (dated by TCRdb to about 2020). Libraries came from the immunoSEQ multiplex PCR assay. The source is immuneACCESS, and TCRdb retained only in-frame sequences with V and J called. Part of the clones is not carried over; for the studies checked, unresolved V genes explain less than half of this, and the remainder is unexplained. Here the sample has some 50,000 clones; about 82% occur a single time. The ten largest make up roughly 15% of the sample. Sequencing used peripheral blood. The origin of the receptors is a human donor in a cohort sampled during active COVID-19.

The J gene is TRBJ2-5, the V gene TRBV10-3, with 11 bases lining up with TRBD2. Trimming took 0 bases from V and 5 from J; bases not matched to a gene: 8. The CDR3 is 17 amino acids. Germline-derived CDR1 and CDR2 are ENHRY and SYGVKD. The CDR3 protein is CAISESGLAGGGETQYF. DNA of the CDR3: TGTGCCATCAGTGAGTCGGGCCTAGCGGGAGGAGGGGAGACCCAGTACTTC.

V gene TRBV7-6 combines with J gene TRBJ1-3, with a weak D call TRBD1 (6 bases). CDR1 is SGHVS and CDR2 is FNYEAQ in the germline V gene. The CDR3 runs 17 residues. Trimming cost V 1 base and J 2 bases, with 15 bases left between them. Here the CDR3 DNA reads TGTGCCAGCAGCTTAGAGTCCCCGACAGGAACTGGAAACACCATATATTTT. It translates to CASSLESPTGTGNTIYF.

This chain joins TRBV15 and TRBJ2-1; TRBD1 matches at 8 bases. The J segment lost 6 bases and the V segment lost 2 bases, leaving 6 bases of the junction unmatched. In germline, CDR1 is LNHNV, CDR2 YYDKDF (reference sequence). CDR3 size: 15 residues. CDR3 nucleotide sequence: TGTGCCACCAGCAGATATGACAGGGGAGGCAATGAGCAGTTCTTC. It specifies CATSRYDRGGNEQFF.

This clone was seen a single time. The chain links TRBV7-9 to TRBJ2-5; possibly TRBD1 for D (5 bases). With 2 bases removed from V and 5 bases from J, the gap between germline ends came to 12 bases. The CDR3 spans 14 residues. Germline V lookup: CDR1 SEHNR, CDR2 FQNEAQ (reference sequence). The CDR3 spells CASSLTDRRETQYF. DNA of the CDR3: TGTGCCAGCAGCTTAACCGACAGACGGGAGACCCAGTACTTC.

The chain combines TRBV3-1 (or the pseudogene TRBV3-2) with TRBJ1-3; D is possibly TRBD1 (5 bases). Germline CDR1 LGHDT, CDR2 YNNKEL (reference sequence). CDR3 size: 15 residues. V was shortened by 0 bases and J by 4 bases, with 10 bases between the two germline ends. The CDR3 sequence: CASSQDAGPGNTIYF. CDR3 sequence (DNA): TGTGCCAGCAGCCAAGATGCAGGGCCAGGAAACACCATATATTTT.

J is TRBJ2-1 and V is TRBV10-2; 11 bases agree with TRBD2. The CDR3 contains 14 residues. CDR1 and CDR2 (germline): WSHSY, SAAADI. With 6 bases clipped from V and 13 bases from J, the junction kept 11 bases outside the gene matches. The CDR3 region is CASRLSTSGATQFF. The CDR3 coding sequence is TGCGCCAGCAGACTTTCGACTAGCGGGGCAACTCAGTTCTTC.

This chain connects TRBV19 to TRBJ2-3, with 7 bases aligning to TRBD2. Germline values: CDR1 LNHDA, CDR2 SQIVND (reference sequence). V was clipped by 3 bases and J by 4 bases; unmatched bases: 1. The CDR3 spans 13 residues. CDR3 protein: CASSIREADTQYF. The DNA of the CDR3 is TGTGCCAGTAGTATCCGGGAGGCAGATACGCAGTATTTT.